A single sample is the source of the 16 T cell receptor beta chains below, sequenced in a study of T-cell reconstitution after alpha-beta-depleted transplantation in children. Unique molecular identifiers were used in preparing the TCRbeta library. Each CDR3 protein is one row after TCRdb ran MiXCR on the PCR reads. The sample has fewer than 1 million distinct CDR3 sequences, 16% seen once. The source was PBMCs, mostly from graft donor cells, collected 360 days after TCRalphabeta/CD19-depleted stem cell transplant. These TCRs come from a male patient between 10 and 17 years old who had a stem cell transplant for acute lymphoblastic leukemia, so the T cells may come from the graft donor.

A few counts support this clonotype. This sequence joins TRBV20-1 and TRBJ2-2; D gene ambiguous. Germline CDR1 is DFQATT and CDR2 is SNEGSKA (reference sequence). With 4 bases removed from V and 1 base from J, the gap between germline ends came to 10 bases. There are 14 residues in the CDR3. The CDR3 DNA reads TGCAGTGCTAACGTACGGCTGAACACCGGGGAGCTGTTTTTT. Translated, it gives CSANVRLNTGELFF.

In this sample, this clonotype turned up a few times. The chain uses TRBV7-8 and TRBJ1-2; D is ambiguous. V was clipped by 5 bases and J by 4 bases, with 20 bases between them. CDR1 is SGHVS and CDR2 is FQNEAQ in the germline V gene. The CDR3 spans 16 residues. The CDR3 loop is CASSPPRAINGYGYTF. For the CDR3, the DNA is TGTGCCAGCAGCCCACCTAGGGCGATAAATGGCTATGGCTACACCTTC.

This clonotype was recorded a few times. The DNA for the CDR3 is TGTGCCAGCACGGGGAGGTTTGGAAACACCATATATTTT. As protein: CASTGRFGNTIYF. V and J are TRBV6-1 and TRBJ1-3, with no clear D. Between the trimmed V and J ends, which lost 7 bases and 3 bases, there was a span of 10 bases. The CDR3 runs 13 residues. The germline V gene encodes CDR1 MNHNS and CDR2 SASEGT.

The chain joins TRBV6-5 to TRBJ1-2; D ambiguous. V was pared by 4 bases and J by 4 bases, with 13 bases between. This CDR3 comprises 14 residues. Germline lookup yields CDR1 MNHEY and CDR2 SVGAGI. The CDR3 sequence: CASSSPPRFYGYTF. In DNA, the CDR3 is TGTGCCAGCAGTTCCCCCCCAAGGTTCTATGGCTACACCTTC.

This chain links TRBV5-5 with TRBJ2-3; D unclear. The length of the CDR3 is 16 residues. V lost 5 bases and J lost 3, with 19 bases in between. Germline loops: CDR1 SGHKS, CDR2 YYEKEE (reference sequence). CDR3 region: CASRGIRAAITDTQYF. The CDR3, as DNA: TGTGCCAGCAGAGGCATCCGGGCCGCAATAACAGATACGCAGTATTTT. The entire variable domain, with the rest obtained from reference TRBV5-5 and TRBJ2-3, is as follows: DAGVTQSPTHLIKTRGQQVTLRCSPISGHKSVSWYQQVLGQGPQFIFQYYEKEERGRGNFPDRFSARQFPNYSSELNVNALLLGDSALYLCASRGIRAAITDTQYFGPGTRLTVL.

V gene TRBV7-8 combines with J gene TRBJ2-7; 7 bases line up with TRBD1. CDR1 SGHVS and CDR2 FQNEAQ come from the germline V gene. The V and J ends lost 3 bases and 2 bases, in that order; junction bases with no gene match: 7. This CDR3 has 15 residues. The CDR3 bases are TGTGCCAGCAGCTTTCGAAGGGGGCAGACCTACGAGCAGTACTTC. It is translated as CASSFRRGQTYEQYF.

In the case of this clonotype: Since a much larger clone is just one base distant, this may be a read error. The chain couples TRBV5-5 to TRBJ2-7, with D possibly TRBD1 on 6 matching bases. The V end was cut by 4 bases, the J end by 2 bases, with 10 bases between. The length of the CDR3 is 13 residues. In germline, CDR1 is SGHKS, CDR2 YYEKEE (reference sequence). Written as DNA, the CDR3 is TGTGCCAGCAGCACGAGGACAGCCTACGAGCAGTACTTC. It specifies CASSTRTAYEQYF.

This clonotype was picked up a small number of times. V usage is TRBV29-1 and J usage is TRBJ2-7; D is uncertain. The germline V gene encodes CDR1 SQVTM and CDR2 ANQGSEA. V was cut by 1 base and J by 0 bases, with 10 bases left in between. The CDR3 runs 14 residues. This CDR3 is CSVEVDTASYEQYF. The CDR3 DNA reads as TGCAGCGTTGAAGTCGACACAGCCTCCTACGAGCAGTACTTC.

This clonotype appeared a few times. The chain has TRBV19 and TRBJ2-2, with TRBD1 identical over 10 bases. After removal of 10 bases from V and 6 bases from J, the junction contained 8 bases not matched to a gene. The length of the CDR3 is 14 residues. The germline V gene has CDR1 LNHDA and CDR2 SQIVND (reference sequence). The CDR3 loop is CATRDRGSPGELFF. The CDR3 region has the DNA TGTGCCACCCGGGACAGGGGAAGCCCCGGGGAGCTGTTTTTT.

The table lists this clonotype with a few counts. The chain couples TRBV4-1 to TRBJ2-1; D possibly corresponds to TRBD1 (6 bases). Trimming left V 2 bases short and J 10 bases short, with 15 bases between. The CDR3 has 14 residues. Per the germline V gene, CDR1 is MGHRA and CDR2 is YSYEKL. Here the CDR3 reads CASSQLQGGGEQFF. CDR3 sequence (DNA): TGCGCCAGCAGCCAACTACAGGGTGGAGGCGAGCAGTTCTTC.

V usage is TRBV4-1 and J usage is TRBJ2-7, with 8 nucleotides matching TRBD2. Trimming removed 1 base from V and 6 bases from J; junction bases left unmatched: 11. CDR3 size: 16 residues. The germline V gene encodes CDR1 MGHRA and CDR2 YSYEKL. The CDR3: CASSQVSGGLAFEQYF. CDR3 nucleotides: TGCGCCAGCAGCCAAGTATCAGGAGGACTAGCTTTCGAGCAGTACTTC.

The table lists this clonotype with many counts. The rearrangement links TRBV29-1 to TRBJ2-7; TRBD2 matches 10 bases. This CDR3 comprises 13 residues. Losses at the gene ends were 2 bases for V and 8 bases for J; bases not matched to a gene: 6. Germline CDR1 SQVTM, CDR2 ANQGSEA. DNA for the CDR3: TGCAGCGTTGAAAGGACTAGCGGTCAAAAGCAGTACTTC. Translating it yields CSVERTSGQKQYF.

The chain couples TRBV5-1 to TRBJ2-2; maybe TRBD2 (5 bases). The CDR3 consists of 14 residues. V lost 4 bases and J lost 5, with 12 bases in between. Per the germline V gene, CDR1 is SGHRS and CDR2 is YFSETQ. The DNA of the CDR3 is TGCGCCAGCAGCCCCTCTAGCTGGACCGGGGAGCTGTTTTTT. Translated: CASSPSSWTGELFF.

The gene calls are TRBV12-3 or TRBV12-4 and TRBJ1-2; TRBD1 matches 9 bases. V lost 0 bases, J lost 5 bases, and 10 bases stayed unmatched. The CDR3 loop spans 17 amino acids. CDR3 DNA sequence: TGTGCCAGCAGTTTAGCGGGGACAGGGATGATGGAGTATGGCTACACCTTC. It codes for CASSLAGTGMMEYGYTF.

This clonotype has only a few counts. An end of the junction differs from the germline gene, which may be a read error. The chain couples TRBV4-2 to TRBJ2-1, with 7 bases lining up with TRBD2. This CDR3 is built from 16 residues. Germline V lookup: CDR1 LGHNA, CDR2 YNFKEQ. DNA of the CDR3: TGTGCCAGCAGCCAAGTAGGTCTAGCGGCCTACAATGAGCAGTCCTTC. Amino acids: CASSQVGLAAYNEQSF.

This clonotype was detected only a few times. The rearrangement links TRBV29-1 to TRBJ2-7, with D possibly matching TRBD1 (6 bases). The germline V gene encodes CDR1 SQVTM and CDR2 ANQGSEA. The CDR3 is 12 residues long. DNA of the CDR3: TGCGCGAGGGGCAGGGGAAAATACGAGCAGTACTTC. This encodes CARGRGKYEQYF.